The T cell receptor beta chain under discussion was sequenced for a study of T-cell reconstitution after alpha-beta-depleted transplantation in children. The library targeted TCRbeta and was prepared with unique molecular identifiers. MiXCR was run by TCRdb on the PCR reads, yielding one entry per CDR3 protein. This table holds some 520,000 distinct CDR3 sequences, approximately 29% found once. This clonotype was seen a handful of times. Sequencing was performed on PBMCs from the stem cell graft donor, taken from the stem cell graft. The TCR sequence derives from a human donor who donated a stem cell graft to a child with aplastic anemia.

CDR3 DNA sequence: TGCAGCGTTCTCGGGGCCCCAAGCGGGGAGCTGTTTTTT. Residues: CSVLGAPSGELFF. The genes are TRBV29-1 and TRBJ2-2, with D perhaps assigned TRBD1 or TRBD2 (5 bases each). This CDR3 has 13 amino acids. The germline V and J ends were trimmed by 5 bases and 7 bases, with 14 bases remaining between them. Per the germline V gene, CDR1 is SQVTM and CDR2 is ANQGSEA.